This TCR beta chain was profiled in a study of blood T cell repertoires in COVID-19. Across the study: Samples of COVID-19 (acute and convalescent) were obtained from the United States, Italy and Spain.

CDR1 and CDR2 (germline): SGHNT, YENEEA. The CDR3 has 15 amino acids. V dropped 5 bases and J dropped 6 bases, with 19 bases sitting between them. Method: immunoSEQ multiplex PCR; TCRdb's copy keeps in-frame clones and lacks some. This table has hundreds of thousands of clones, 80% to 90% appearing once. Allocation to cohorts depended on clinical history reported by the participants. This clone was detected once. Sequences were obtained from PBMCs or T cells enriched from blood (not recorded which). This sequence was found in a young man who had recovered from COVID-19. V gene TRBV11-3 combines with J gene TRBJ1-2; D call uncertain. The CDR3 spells CASSTLRGSDHGYTF. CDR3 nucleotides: TGTGCCAGCAGCACCTTAAGAGGGAGTGATCATGGCTACACCTTC.